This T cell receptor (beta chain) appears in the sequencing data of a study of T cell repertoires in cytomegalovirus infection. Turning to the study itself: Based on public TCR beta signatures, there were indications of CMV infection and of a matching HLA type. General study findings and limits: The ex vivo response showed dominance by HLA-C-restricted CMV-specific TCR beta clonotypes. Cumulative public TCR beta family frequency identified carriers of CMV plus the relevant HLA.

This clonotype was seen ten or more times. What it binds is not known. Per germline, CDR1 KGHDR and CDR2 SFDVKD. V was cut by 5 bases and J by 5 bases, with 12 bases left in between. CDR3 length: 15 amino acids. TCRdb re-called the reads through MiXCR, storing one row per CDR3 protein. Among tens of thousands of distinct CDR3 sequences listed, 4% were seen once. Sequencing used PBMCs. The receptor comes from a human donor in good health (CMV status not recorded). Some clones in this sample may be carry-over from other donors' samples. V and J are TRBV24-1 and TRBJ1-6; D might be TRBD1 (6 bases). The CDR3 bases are TGTGCCACCAGTGCGGGACACCTCGATAATTCACCCCTCCACTTT. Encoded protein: CATSAGHLDNSPLHF.